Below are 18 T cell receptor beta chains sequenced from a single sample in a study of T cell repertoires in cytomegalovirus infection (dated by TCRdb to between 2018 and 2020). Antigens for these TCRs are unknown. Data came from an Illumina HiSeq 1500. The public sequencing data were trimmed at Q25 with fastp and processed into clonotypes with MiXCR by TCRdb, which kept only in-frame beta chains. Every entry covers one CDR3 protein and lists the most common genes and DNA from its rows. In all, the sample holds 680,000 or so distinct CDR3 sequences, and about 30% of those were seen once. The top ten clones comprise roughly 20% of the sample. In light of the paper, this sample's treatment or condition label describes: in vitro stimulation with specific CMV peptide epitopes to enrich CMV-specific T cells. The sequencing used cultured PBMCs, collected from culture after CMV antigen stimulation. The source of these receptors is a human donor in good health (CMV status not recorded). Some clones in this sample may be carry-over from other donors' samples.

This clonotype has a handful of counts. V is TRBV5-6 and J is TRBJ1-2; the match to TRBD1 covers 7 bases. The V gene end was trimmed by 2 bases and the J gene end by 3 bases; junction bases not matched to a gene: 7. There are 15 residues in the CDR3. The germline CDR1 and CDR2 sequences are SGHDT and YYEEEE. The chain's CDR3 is CASSFVWTGDYGYTF. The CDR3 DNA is TGTGCCAGCAGCTTTGTCTGGACAGGAGACTATGGCTACACCTTC.

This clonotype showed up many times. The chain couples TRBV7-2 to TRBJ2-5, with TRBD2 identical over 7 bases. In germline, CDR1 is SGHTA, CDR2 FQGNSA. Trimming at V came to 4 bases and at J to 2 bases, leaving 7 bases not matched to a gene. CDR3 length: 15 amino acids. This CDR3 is CASSSPPGGQETQYF. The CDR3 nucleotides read TGTGCCAGCAGCTCCCCGCCGGGGGGACAAGAGACCCAGTACTTC.

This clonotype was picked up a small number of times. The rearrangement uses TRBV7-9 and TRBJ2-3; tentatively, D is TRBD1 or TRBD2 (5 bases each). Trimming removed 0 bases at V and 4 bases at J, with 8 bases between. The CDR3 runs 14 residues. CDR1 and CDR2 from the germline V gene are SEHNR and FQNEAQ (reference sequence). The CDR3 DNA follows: TGTGCCAGCAGCTTAGCGGGGGAAGCAGATACGCAGTATTTT. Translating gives CASSLAGEADTQYF.

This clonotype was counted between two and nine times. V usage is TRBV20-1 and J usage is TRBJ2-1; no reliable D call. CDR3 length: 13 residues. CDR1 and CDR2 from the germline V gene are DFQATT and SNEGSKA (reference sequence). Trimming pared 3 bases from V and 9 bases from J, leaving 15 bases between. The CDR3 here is CSASGSSQFEQFF. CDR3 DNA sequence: TGCAGTGCTAGCGGCAGCTCACAATTTGAGCAGTTCTTC.

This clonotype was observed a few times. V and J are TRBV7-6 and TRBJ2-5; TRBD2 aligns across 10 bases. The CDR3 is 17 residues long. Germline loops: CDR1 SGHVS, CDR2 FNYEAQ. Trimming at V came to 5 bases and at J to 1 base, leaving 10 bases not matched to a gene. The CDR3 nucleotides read TGTGCCAGCAGCCCCCGGGCTAGCGGGAGTTTCCAAGAGACCCAGTACTTC. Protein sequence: CASSPRASGSFQETQYF.

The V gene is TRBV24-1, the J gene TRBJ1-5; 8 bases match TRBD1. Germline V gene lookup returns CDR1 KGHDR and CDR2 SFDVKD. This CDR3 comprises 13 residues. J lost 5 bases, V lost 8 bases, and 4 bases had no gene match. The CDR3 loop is CATTQGAHQPQHF. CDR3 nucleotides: TGTGCCACCACCCAGGGGGCTCATCAGCCCCAGCATTTT.

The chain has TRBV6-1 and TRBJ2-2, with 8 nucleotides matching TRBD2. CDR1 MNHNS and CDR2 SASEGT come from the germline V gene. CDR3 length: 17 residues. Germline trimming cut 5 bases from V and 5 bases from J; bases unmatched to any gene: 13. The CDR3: CASSYRLGLVGTGELFF. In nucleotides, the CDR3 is TGTGCCAGCAGTTACAGGCTGGGACTAGTCGGTACCGGGGAGCTGTTTTTT.

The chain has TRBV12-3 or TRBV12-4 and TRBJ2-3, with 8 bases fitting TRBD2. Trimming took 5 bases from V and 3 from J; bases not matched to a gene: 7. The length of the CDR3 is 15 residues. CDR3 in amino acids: CASSTPGLGTDTQYF. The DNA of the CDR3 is TGTGCCAGCAGTACTCCGGGACTAGGGACAGATACGCAGTATTTT.

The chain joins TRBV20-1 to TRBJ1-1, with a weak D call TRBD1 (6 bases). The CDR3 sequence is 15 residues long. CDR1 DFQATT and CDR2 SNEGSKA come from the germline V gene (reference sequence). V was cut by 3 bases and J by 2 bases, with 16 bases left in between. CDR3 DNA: TGCAGTGCTAGCCGCCGGGGGCAGGGTAACACTGAAGCTTTCTTT. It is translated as CSASRRGQGNTEAFF.

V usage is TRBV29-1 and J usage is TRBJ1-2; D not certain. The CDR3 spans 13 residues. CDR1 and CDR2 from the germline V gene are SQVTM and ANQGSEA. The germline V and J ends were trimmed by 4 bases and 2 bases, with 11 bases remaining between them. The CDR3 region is CSVVSDVNYGYTF. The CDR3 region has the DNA TGCAGCGTTGTCTCGGATGTGAACTATGGCTACACCTTC.

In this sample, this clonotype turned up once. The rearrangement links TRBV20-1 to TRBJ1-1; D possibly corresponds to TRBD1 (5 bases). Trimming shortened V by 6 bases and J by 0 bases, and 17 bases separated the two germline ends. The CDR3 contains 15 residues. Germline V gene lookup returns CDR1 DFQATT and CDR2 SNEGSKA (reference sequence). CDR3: CSAIRDGSLNTEAFF. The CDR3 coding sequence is TGCAGTGCCATCCGGGACGGCTCCCTGAACACTGAAGCTTTCTTT.

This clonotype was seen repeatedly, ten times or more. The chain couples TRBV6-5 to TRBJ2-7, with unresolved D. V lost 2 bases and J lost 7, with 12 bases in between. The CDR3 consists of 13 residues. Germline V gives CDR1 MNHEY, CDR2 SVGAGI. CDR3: CASSYGPGREQYF. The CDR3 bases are TGTGCCAGCAGTTACGGTCCAGGCCGGGAGCAGTACTTC.

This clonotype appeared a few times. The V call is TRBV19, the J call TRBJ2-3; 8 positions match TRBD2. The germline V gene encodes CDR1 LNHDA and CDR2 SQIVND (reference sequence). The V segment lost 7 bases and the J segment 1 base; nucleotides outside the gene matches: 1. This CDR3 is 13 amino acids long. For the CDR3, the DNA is TGTGCCAGTATGACTAGCGGCACAGATACGCAGTATTTT. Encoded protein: CASMTSGTDTQYF. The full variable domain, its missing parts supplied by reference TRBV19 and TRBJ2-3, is DGGITQSPKYLFRKEGQNVTLSCEQNLNHDAMYWYRQDPGQGLRLIYYSQIVNDFQKGDIAEGYSVSREKKESFPLTVTSAQKNPTAFYLCASMTSGTDTQYFGPGTRLTVL.

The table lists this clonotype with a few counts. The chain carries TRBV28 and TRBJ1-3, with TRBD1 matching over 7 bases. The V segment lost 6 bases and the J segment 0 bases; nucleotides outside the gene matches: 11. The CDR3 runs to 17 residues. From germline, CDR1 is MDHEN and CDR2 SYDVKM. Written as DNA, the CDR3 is TGTGCCAGCAGGCGTGAGGGACAGTCATACTCTGGAAACACCATATATTTT. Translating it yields CASRREGQSYSGNTIYF.

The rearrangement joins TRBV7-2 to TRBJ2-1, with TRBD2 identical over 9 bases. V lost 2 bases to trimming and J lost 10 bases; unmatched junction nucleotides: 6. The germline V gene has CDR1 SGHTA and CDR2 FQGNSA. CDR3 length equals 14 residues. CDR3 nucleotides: TGTGCCAGCAGCTTACAGCGGGAGGAACGGGAGCAGTTCTTC. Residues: CASSLQREEREQFF.

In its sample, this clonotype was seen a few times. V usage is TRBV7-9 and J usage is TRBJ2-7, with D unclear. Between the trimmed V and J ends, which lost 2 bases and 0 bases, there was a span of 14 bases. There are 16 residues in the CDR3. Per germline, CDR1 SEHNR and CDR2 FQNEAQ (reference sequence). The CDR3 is CASSLFLGSLSYEQYF. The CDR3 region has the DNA TGTGCCAGCAGCTTATTTCTGGGGTCTCTCTCCTACGAGCAGTACTTC.

CDR3 residues: CASGERDPLYNEQFF. The CDR3 coding sequence is TGTGCCAGCGGGGAGCGGGACCCTCTCTACAATGAGCAGTTCTTC. The V and J genes are TRBV28 and TRBJ2-1; 7 bases fit TRBD2. In germline, CDR1 is MDHEN, CDR2 SYDVKM. V was clipped by 8 bases and J by 3 bases; unmatched bases: 10. CDR3 length: 15 amino acids. Drawing the rest from reference TRBV28 and TRBJ2-1, the complete variable domain is DVKVTQSSRYLVKRTGEKVFLECVQDMDHENMFWYRQDPGLGLRLIYFSYDVKMKEKGDIPEGYSVSREKKERFSLILESASTNQTSMYLCASGERDPLYNEQFFGPGTRLTVL.

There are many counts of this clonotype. The CDR3 region has the DNA TGTGCCAGCAGCTTAGATCGTCTACCCTACAATGAGCAGTTCTTC. Amino acids: CASSLDRLPYNEQFF. This rearrangement joins TRBV7-2 to TRBJ2-1; D is unresolved. The germline V and J ends were trimmed by 1 base and 2 bases, with 9 bases remaining between them. CDR3 length equals 15 residues. Germline V gene sequence: CDR1 SGHTA, CDR2 FQGNSA.